The 30 T cell receptor beta chains below come from one sample, sequenced in a study of control samples from healthy donors and cancer patients. The assay was immunoSEQ multiplex PCR, and TCRdb's table has in-frame clones only and misses some. This sample has roughly 100,000 clones; roughly 85% occur once, and the top ten carry 13%. Sequences were obtained from blood. Receptor source: a woman aged 45-59 years in good health.

The chain is built from TRBV7-7 and TRBJ2-5; the D gene is possibly TRBD2 (6 bases). The CDR3 has 14 amino acids. CDR1 is SSHAT and CDR2 is FNYEAQ in the germline V gene (reference sequence). The CDR3: CASGRTELLETQYF. The CDR3 DNA follows: TGTGCTAGCGGACGGACTGAGCTTTTGGAGACCCAGTACTTC.

The CDR3 coding sequence is TGTGCCAGCAGCTTTTGGGGCTCCCAAATCGCACAAGAGACCCAGTACTTC. Its translation is CASSFWGSQIAQETQYF. The chain combines TRBV5-8 with TRBJ2-5; possibly TRBD1 for D (5 bases). The CDR3 has 17 amino acids. The germline V gene has CDR1 SGHTS and CDR2 YDEGEE. Trimming took off 2 bases at V and 2 bases at J, with 19 bases between the two ends. Full variable domain (remainder filled in from reference TRBV5-8 and TRBJ2-5): EAGVTQSPTHLIKTRGQQATLRCSPISGHTSVYWYQQALGLGLQFLLWYDEGEERNRGNFPPRFSGRQFPNYSSELNVNALELEDSALYLCASSFWGSQIAQETQYFGPGTRLLVL.

A few counts support this clone. This chain joins TRBV9 and TRBJ1-2; D gene ambiguous. Germline-derived CDR1 and CDR2 are SGDLS and YYNGEE. This CDR3 is built from 13 residues. Trimming shortened V by 2 bases and J by 8 bases, and 13 bases separated the two germline ends. The CDR3 loop reads CASSVLGHGGYTF. In DNA, the CDR3 is TGTGCCAGCAGCGTTCTCGGGCATGGAGGCTACACCTTC.

This clone showed up just a few times. The gene calls are TRBV7-9 and TRBJ1-4, with no clear D. The CDR3 runs 14 residues. The germline gives CDR1 SEHNR, CDR2 FQNEAQ (reference sequence). Trimming shortened V by 3 bases and J by 8 bases, and 13 bases separated the two germline ends. The CDR3 loop reads CASSFGRRGEKLFF. CDR3 coding DNA: TGTGCCAGCAGCTTTGGGCGGAGAGGAGAAAAACTGTTTTTT.

The CDR3 sequence is CASSPRGLAGADTQYF. As DNA, the CDR3 is TGTGCCAGCAGTCCGAGGGGACTAGCGGGAGCAGATACGCAGTATTTT. The chain employs TRBV27 and TRBJ2-3; the match to TRBD2 covers 14 bases. The germline gives CDR1 MNHEY, CDR2 SMNVEV (reference sequence). The CDR3 covers 16 residues. Unmatched junction bases numbered 5, after V lost 5 bases and J lost 4 bases.

The V call is TRBV7-3, the J call TRBJ2-1; TRBD2 is a possible D gene (7 bases). The V end was cut by 0 bases, the J end by 7 bases, with 13 bases between. Germline CDR1 reads SGHTA; CDR2 reads FQGTGA. The CDR3 runs to 15 residues. The CDR3 coding sequence is TGTGCCAGCAGCTTAACCGGGGGGCAAGAAAATGAGCAGTTCTTC. Protein product: CASSLTGGQENEQFF.

The table lists this clone with a count of one. This chain joins TRBV19 and TRBJ1-6, with 7 bases lining up with TRBD1. Germline V gene data show CDR1 as LNHDA and CDR2 as SQIVND (reference sequence). V was clipped by 5 bases and J by 6 bases; unmatched bases: 10. The CDR3 has 16 residues. CDR3 nucleotides: TGTGCCAGTAGTCTTTACAGGGGCCGATCTAATTCACCCCTCCACTTT. Protein sequence: CASSLYRGRSNSPLHF.

The rearrangement links TRBV4-2 to TRBJ2-1; tentatively, D is TRBD1 (6 bases). This CDR3 contains 13 residues. Germline loops: CDR1 LGHNA, CDR2 YNFKEQ. V lost 2 bases and J 8 bases, leaving 10 bases between the germline ends. The CDR3 region has the DNA TGTGCCAGCAGCCAAATCAGGGGCGATGAGCAGTTCTTC. Its protein product is CASSQIRGDEQFF.

In this sample, this clone turned up once. This chain connects TRBV11-3 to TRBJ2-4, with D perhaps TRBD1 (5 bases). CDR1 is SGHNT and CDR2 is YENEEA in the germline V gene. CDR3 length: 16 residues. Trimming cost V 5 bases and J 0 bases, with 14 bases left between them. The CDR3 region has the DNA TGTGCCAGCAGCCAGAGCCCAGGGCTAGCCAAAAACATTCAGTACTTC. Amino acid sequence: CASSQSPGLAKNIQYF. Full variable domain (missing parts from reference TRBV11-3 and TRBJ2-4): EAGVVQSPRYKIIEKKQPVAFWCNPISGHNTLYWYLQNLGQGPELLIRYENEEAVDDSQLPKDRFSAERLKGVDSTLKIQPAELGDSAVYLCASSQSPGLAKNIQYFGAGTRLSVL.

The rearrangement uses TRBV7-9 and TRBJ2-2; no reliable D call. From germline, CDR1 is SEHNR and CDR2 FQNEAQ (reference sequence). This CDR3 spans 14 amino acids. Trimming pared 0 bases from V and 7 bases from J, leaving 9 bases between. The chain's CDR3 is CASSLAKVFGELFF. CDR3 DNA sequence: TGTGCCAGCAGCTTAGCTAAGGTCTTCGGGGAGCTGTTTTTT.

This chain joins TRBV9 and TRBJ2-1, with a weak D call TRBD1 (6 bases). This CDR3 is built from 15 residues. V lost 4 bases to trimming and J lost 7 bases, with 18 bases between them. Germline V gives CDR1 SGDLS, CDR2 YYNGEE. The CDR3 protein is CASSKQTGSNNEQFF. CDR3 DNA sequence: TGTGCCAGCAGCAAACAGACAGGCTCAAATAATGAGCAGTTCTTC.

This chain links TRBV27 with TRBJ1-5, with 10 bases matching TRBD1. The germline V gene has CDR1 MNHEY and CDR2 SMNVEV (reference sequence). Trimming at V came to 5 bases and at J to 4 bases, leaving 8 bases not matched to a gene. This CDR3 region has 16 residues. CDR3 amino acids: CASSPNDRGLNQPQHF. CDR3 DNA: TGTGCCAGCAGTCCAAACGACAGGGGGCTAAATCAGCCCCAGCATTTT.

This chain uses TRBV7-9 with TRBJ1-4, with D unclear. Trimming shortened V by 7 bases and J by 3 bases, and 12 bases separated the two germline ends. Germline CDR1 and CDR2: SEHNR and FQNEAQ (reference sequence). There are 14 residues in the CDR3. In DNA, the CDR3 is TGTGCCAGCACTCTGGGCGGGGCTAATGAAAAACTGTTTTTT. This encodes CASTLGGANEKLFF.

V and J are TRBV30 and TRBJ2-1; the D gene is possibly TRBD1 (6 bases). Per the germline V gene, CDR1 is GTSNPN and CDR2 is SVGIG (reference sequence). This CDR3 is 16 amino acids long. The V and J ends lost 3 bases and 5 bases respectively, with 20 bases between them. The CDR3 DNA is TGTGCCTGGAGGGATTACTACAGGGTGTTCGACAATGAGCAGTTCTTC. This translates into CAWRDYYRVFDNEQFF.

The chain uses TRBV6-2 or TRBV6-3 and TRBJ2-7; maybe TRBD1 (5 bases). The V end lost 6 bases, the J end lost 2 bases, and 14 bases lay between the germline ends. CDR3 length: 14 amino acids. The germline V gene has CDR1 MNHEY and CDR2 SVGEGT. The CDR3 bases are TGTGCCAGCAGCCCCTGGGGCAGCACCTACGAGCAGTACTTC. Translating it yields CASSPWGSTYEQYF.

V gene TRBV27 combines with J gene TRBJ2-1; 12 bases line up with TRBD2. V was pared by 1 base and J by 7 bases, with 14 bases of the junction left unmatched. Germline CDR1 reads MNHEY; CDR2 reads SMNVEV (reference sequence). The CDR3 sequence is 19 residues long. CDR3: CASSLFPSGRAGGTNEQFF. The CDR3, as DNA: TGTGCCAGCAGTTTATTCCCTAGCGGGAGGGCCGGGGGGACTAATGAGCAGTTCTTC.

This clone has a handful of counts. V and J are TRBV4-2 and TRBJ2-3, with TRBD2 matching 10 bases. Germline V gene sequence: CDR1 LGHNA, CDR2 YNFKEQ. The CDR3 is 20 residues long. Trimming removed 1 base from V and 2 bases from J; junction bases left unmatched: 15. DNA of the CDR3: TGTGCCAGCAGCCAAGGAATGGGTGATGAGCGGGGGGGTCCCACAGATACGCAGTATTTT. It encodes CASSQGMGDERGGPTDTQYF.

This clone has only one observation. The genes are TRBV20-1 and TRBJ1-4, with TRBD1 matching 8 bases. Germline values: CDR1 DFQATT, CDR2 SNEGSKA (reference sequence). V shed 3 bases, J shed 7 bases, and the junction held 4 bases outside the gene matches. The CDR3 is 13 residues long. The CDR3 sequence is CSASSDRAEKLFF. CDR3 DNA sequence: TGCAGTGCTAGTTCGGACAGGGCTGAAAAACTGTTTTTT.

The CDR3 DNA reads TGTGCCAGCAGCTTCCCCGTGAGGGGTGACTCTGGAAACACCATATATTTT. Translating gives CASSFPVRGDSGNTIYF. The chain joins TRBV11-3 to TRBJ1-3, with D tentatively TRBD1 (5 bases). The CDR3 sequence is 17 residues long. V gave up 3 bases and J gave up 0 bases, with 15 bases separating them. The germline V gene has CDR1 SGHNT and CDR2 YENEEA. The complete variable domain, with remaining parts taken from reference TRBV11-3 and TRBJ1-3, reads EAGVVQSPRYKIIEKKQPVAFWCNPISGHNTLYWYLQNLGQGPELLIRYENEEAVDDSQLPKDRFSAERLKGVDSTLKIQPAELGDSAVYLCASSFPVRGDSGNTIYFGEGSWLTVV.

This sequence joins TRBV2 and TRBJ1-1; D perhaps matches TRBD1 (5 bases). The CDR3 length is 13 residues. Germline V gene data show CDR1 as SNHLY and CDR2 as FYNNEI. Trimming pared 8 bases from V and 6 bases from J, leaving 16 bases between. CDR3 nucleotides: TGTGCCAGCGGTAGAACAGGAGAACCTGAAGCTTTCTTT. It is translated as CASGRTGEPEAFF.

The chain combines TRBV5-6 with TRBJ1-3, with D hard to call. Trimming cost V 4 bases and J 2 bases, with 10 bases left between them. CDR1 is SGHDT and CDR2 is YYEEEE in the germline V gene. This CDR3 is built from 14 residues. CDR3 sequence: CASSGFFPGNTIYF. DNA for the CDR3: TGTGCCAGCAGCGGATTTTTCCCTGGAAACACCATATATTTT.

The V gene is TRBV9, the J gene TRBJ1-6, with D perhaps TRBD1 (5 bases). From germline, CDR1 is SGDLS and CDR2 YYNGEE. V lost 4 bases, J lost 4 bases, and 21 bases lay in between. CDR3 length: 18 amino acids. CDR3: CASSSSGGSGSYNSPLHF. For the CDR3, the DNA is TGTGCCAGCAGCTCAAGTGGGGGGTCAGGGAGTTATAATTCACCCCTCCACTTT.

This clone turned up a few times. The chain joins TRBV27 to TRBJ1-2; weak D call: TRBD1 (5 bases). Germline assignment: CDR1 MNHEY and CDR2 SMNVEV (reference sequence). V was pared by 0 bases and J by 7 bases, with 15 bases between. This CDR3 has 15 residues. The DNA for the CDR3 is TGTGCCAGCAGTTTATCGTCTGGGGGATACGGTGGCTACACCTTC. Its translation is CASSLSSGGYGGYTF.

This rearrangement joins TRBV5-1 to TRBJ1-2; D is perhaps TRBD1 (6 bases). The V gene's germline CDR1 is SGHRS and CDR2 YFSETQ. V was cut by 6 bases and J by 2 bases, with 14 bases left in between. The CDR3 covers 14 residues. The CDR3 nucleotides read TGCGCCAGCAAGGACAGTTCATTAAACTATGGCTACACCTTC. Translation gives CASKDSSLNYGYTF.

The V gene is TRBV30, the J gene TRBJ2-7; a weak D match, TRBD2 (5 bases). This CDR3 has 14 residues. Trimming left V 1 base short and J 1 base short, with 11 bases between. Germline loops: CDR1 GTSNPN, CDR2 SVGIG (reference sequence). The CDR3 here is CAWSENDYSYEQYF. The CDR3 bases are TGTGCCTGGAGTGAAAATGACTATTCCTACGAGCAGTACTTC. Using reference TRBV30 and TRBJ2-7 for the parts outside the CDR3, the full variable domain is SQTIHQWPATLVQPVGSPLSLECTVEGTSNPNLYWYRQAAGRGLQLLFYSVGIGQISSEVPQNLSASRPQDRQFILSSKKLLLSDSGFYLCAWSENDYSYEQYFGPGTRLTVT.

Only one count was recorded for this clone. This chain links TRBV19 with TRBJ1-1, with D unclear. V gave up 2 bases and J gave up 5 bases, with 9 bases separating them. This CDR3 has 13 amino acids. Germline values: CDR1 LNHDA, CDR2 SQIVND (reference sequence). The CDR3 reads CASSIIEDTEAFF. The CDR3 bases are TGTGCCAGTAGTATAATCGAGGATACTGAAGCTTTCTTT.

This clone has a single count. This rearrangement joins TRBV9 to TRBJ1-4, with D possibly being TRBD1 (6 bases). Trimming shortened V by 4 bases and J by 8 bases, and 15 bases separated the two germline ends. The germline V gene encodes CDR1 SGDLS and CDR2 YYNGEE. The CDR3 sequence is 14 residues long. Written as DNA, the CDR3 is TGTGCCAGCAGCCCCAATGGGGGGCACGAAAAACTGTTTTTT. Translated, it gives CASSPNGGHEKLFF.

This chain links TRBV4-3 with TRBJ1-3; D is uncertain. Germline values: CDR1 LGHNA, CDR2 YSLEER. This CDR3 is 17 amino acids long. The germline V and J ends were trimmed by 0 bases and 0 bases, with 12 bases remaining between them. Here the CDR3 DNA reads TGCGCCAGCAGCCAAGAACCTGGCGGAGACTCTGGAAACACCATATATTTT. Translated, it gives CASSQEPGGDSGNTIYF.

This sequence joins TRBV7-2 and TRBJ2-5; D may be TRBD1 (5 bases). The CDR3 is 14 residues long. V was pared by 5 bases and J by 7 bases, with 17 bases between. Germline values: CDR1 SGHTA, CDR2 FQGNSA. The CDR3 here is CASSLHGRAATQYF. Written as DNA, the CDR3 is TGTGCCAGCAGCCTCCACGGCAGGGCAGCGACCCAGTACTTC.

The J gene is TRBJ2-3, the V gene TRBV2; D uncertain. CDR3 length equals 11 residues. Germline loops: CDR1 SNHLY, CDR2 FYNNEI. Trimming stripped 8 bases from V and 2 bases from J, with 5 bases between. CDR3 in DNA: TGTGCCAGCCTTTACACAGATACGCAGTATTTT. This translates into CASLYTDTQYF. Full variable domain (rest looked up from reference TRBV2 and TRBJ2-3): EPEVTQTPSHQVTQMGQEVILRCVPISNHLYFYWYRQILGQKVEFLVSFYNNEISEKSEIFDDQFSVERPDGSNFTLKIRSTKLEDSAMYFCASLYTDTQYFGPGTRLTVL.